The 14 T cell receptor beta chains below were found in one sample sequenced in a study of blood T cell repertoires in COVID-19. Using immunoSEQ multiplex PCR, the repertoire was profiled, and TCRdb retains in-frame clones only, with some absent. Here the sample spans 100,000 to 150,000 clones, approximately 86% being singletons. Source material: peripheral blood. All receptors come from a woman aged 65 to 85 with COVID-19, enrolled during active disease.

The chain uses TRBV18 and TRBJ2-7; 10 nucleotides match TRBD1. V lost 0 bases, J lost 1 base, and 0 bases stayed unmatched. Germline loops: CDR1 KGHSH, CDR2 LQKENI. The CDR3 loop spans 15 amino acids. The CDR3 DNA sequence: TGTGCCAGCTCACCACCGGACAGGGGGTCCTACGAGCAGTACTTC. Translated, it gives CASSPPDRGSYEQYF.

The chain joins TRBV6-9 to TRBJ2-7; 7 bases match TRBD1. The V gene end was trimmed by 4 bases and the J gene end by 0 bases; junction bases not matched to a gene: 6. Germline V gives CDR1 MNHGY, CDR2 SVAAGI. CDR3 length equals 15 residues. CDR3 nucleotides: TGTGCCAGCAGTTTTGTTACAGGGGACTCCTACGAGCAGTACTTC. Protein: CASSFVTGDSYEQYF.

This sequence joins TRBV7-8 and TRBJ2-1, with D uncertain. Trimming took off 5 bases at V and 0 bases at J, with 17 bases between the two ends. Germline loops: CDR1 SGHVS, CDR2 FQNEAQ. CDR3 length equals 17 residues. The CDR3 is CASSPAYGSSSYNEQFF. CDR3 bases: TGTGCCAGCAGCCCGGCCTACGGCTCTAGCTCCTACAATGAGCAGTTCTTC.

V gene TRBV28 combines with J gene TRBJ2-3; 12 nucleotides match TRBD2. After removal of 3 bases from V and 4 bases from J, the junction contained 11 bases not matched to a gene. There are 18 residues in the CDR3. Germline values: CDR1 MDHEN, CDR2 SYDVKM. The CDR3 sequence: CASSFHSLAGGPPDTQYF. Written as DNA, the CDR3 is TGTGCCAGCAGTTTCCACTCTCTAGCGGGGGGGCCCCCAGATACGCAGTATTTT.

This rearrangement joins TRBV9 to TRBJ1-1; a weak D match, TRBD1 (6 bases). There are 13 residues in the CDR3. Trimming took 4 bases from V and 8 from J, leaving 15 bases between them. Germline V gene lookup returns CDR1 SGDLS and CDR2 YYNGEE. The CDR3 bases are TGTGCCAGCAGCTCCCCAAGTGGGGGCGAAGCTTTCTTT. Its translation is CASSSPSGGEAFF.

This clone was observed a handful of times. The CDR3 DNA follows: TGTGCCAGCAGCGAGGGAGGGTACGAGCAGTACTTC. As protein: CASSEGGYEQYF. The chain carries TRBV5-6 and TRBJ2-7; 7 nucleotides align to TRBD2. The CDR3 is made up of 12 amino acids. V trimming: 4 bases; J trimming: 4 bases; junction bases outside the gene matches: 2. CDR1 is SGHDT and CDR2 is YYEEEE in the germline V gene.

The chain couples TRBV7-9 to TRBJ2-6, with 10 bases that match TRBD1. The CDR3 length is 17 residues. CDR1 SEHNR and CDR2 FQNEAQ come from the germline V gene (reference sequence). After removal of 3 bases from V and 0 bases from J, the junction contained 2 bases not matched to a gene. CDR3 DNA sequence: TGTGCCAGCAGCTTGGGACAGGGGTTCTCTGGGGCCAACGTCCTGACTTTC. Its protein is CASSLGQGFSGANVLTF. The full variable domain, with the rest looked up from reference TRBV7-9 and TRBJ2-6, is DTGVSQNPRHKITKRGQNVTFRCDPISEHNRLYWYRQTLGQGPEFLTYFQNEAQLEKSRLLSDRFSAERPKGSFSTLEIQRTEQGDSAMYLCASSLGQGFSGANVLTFGAGSRLTVL.

CDR3 region: CASSIAQGGTEAFF. The CDR3 DNA sequence: TGCGCCAGCAGCATCGCACAGGGAGGGACTGAAGCTTTCTTT. The J gene is TRBJ1-1, the V gene TRBV5-1, with a weak D call TRBD1 (6 bases). The CDR3 sequence is 14 residues long. Trimming left V 4 bases short and J 5 bases short, with 15 bases between. CDR1 is SGHRS, CDR2 YFSETQ, per germline. The full variable domain, completed using reference TRBV5-1 and TRBJ1-1, is KAGVTQTPRYLIKTRGQQVTLSCSPISGHRSVSWYQQTPGQGLQFLFEYFSETQRNKGNFPGRFSGRQFSNSRSEMNVSTLELGDSALYLCASSIAQGGTEAFFGQGTRLTVV.

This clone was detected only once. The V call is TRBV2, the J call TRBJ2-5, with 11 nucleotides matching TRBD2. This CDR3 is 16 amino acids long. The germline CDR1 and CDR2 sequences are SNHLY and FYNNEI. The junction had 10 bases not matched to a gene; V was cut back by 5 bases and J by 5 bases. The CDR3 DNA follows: TGTGCCAGCAGTAACAATCTAGCGGGGGGAGGGGAGACCCAGTACTTC. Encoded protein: CASSNNLAGGGETQYF. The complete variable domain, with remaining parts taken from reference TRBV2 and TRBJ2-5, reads EPEVTQTPSHQVTQMGQEVILRCVPISNHLYFYWYRQILGQKVEFLVSFYNNEISEKSEIFDDQFSVERPDGSNFTLKIRSTKLEDSAMYFCASSNNLAGGGETQYFGPGTRLLVL.

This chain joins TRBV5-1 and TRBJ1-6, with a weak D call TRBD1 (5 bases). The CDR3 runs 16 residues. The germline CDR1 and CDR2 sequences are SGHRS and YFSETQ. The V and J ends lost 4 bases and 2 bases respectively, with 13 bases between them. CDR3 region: CASSIRGTAYNSPLHF. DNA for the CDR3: TGCGCCAGCAGCATACGCGGGACGGCCTATAATTCACCCCTCCACTTT.

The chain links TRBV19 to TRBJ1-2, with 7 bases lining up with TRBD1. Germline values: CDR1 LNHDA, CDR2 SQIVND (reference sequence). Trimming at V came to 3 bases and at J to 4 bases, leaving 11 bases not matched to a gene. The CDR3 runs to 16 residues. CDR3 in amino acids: CASSIVGRGDLYGYTF. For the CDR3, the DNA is TGTGCCAGTAGTATTGTTGGCAGGGGGGACCTCTATGGCTACACCTTC.

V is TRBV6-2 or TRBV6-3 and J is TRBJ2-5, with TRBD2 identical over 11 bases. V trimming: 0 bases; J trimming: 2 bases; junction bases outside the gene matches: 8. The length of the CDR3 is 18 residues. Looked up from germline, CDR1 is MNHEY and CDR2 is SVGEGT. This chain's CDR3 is CASSYSRLAGQPQETQYF. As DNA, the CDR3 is TGTGCCAGCAGTTACTCGAGACTAGCGGGGCAGCCTCAAGAGACCCAGTACTTC.

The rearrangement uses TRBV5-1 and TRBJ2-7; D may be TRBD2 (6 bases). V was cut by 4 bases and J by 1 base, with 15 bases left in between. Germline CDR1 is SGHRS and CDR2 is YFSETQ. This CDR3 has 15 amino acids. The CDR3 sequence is CASSPVLRGSYEQYF. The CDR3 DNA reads TGCGCCAGCAGCCCAGTTTTGCGGGGATCCTACGAGCAGTACTTC.

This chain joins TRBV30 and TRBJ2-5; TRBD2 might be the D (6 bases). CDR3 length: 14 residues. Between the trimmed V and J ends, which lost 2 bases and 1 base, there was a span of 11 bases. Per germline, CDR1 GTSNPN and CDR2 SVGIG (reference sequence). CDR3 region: CAWSRGRGQETQYF. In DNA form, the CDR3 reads TGTGCCTGGAGTAGAGGGCGGGGCCAAGAGACCCAGTACTTC. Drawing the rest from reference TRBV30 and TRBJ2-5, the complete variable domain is SQTIHQWPATLVQPVGSPLSLECTVEGTSNPNLYWYRQAAGRGLQLLFYSVGIGQISSEVPQNLSASRPQDRQFILSSKKLLLSDSGFYLCAWSRGRGQETQYFGPGTRLLVL.